A selection of T cell receptor beta chains follows, all from one sample in a study of OX40 agonist ivuxolimab in advanced cancers. Method: immunoSEQ multiplex PCR; TCRdb's copy keeps in-frame clones and lacks some. The data show tens of thousands of clones, with approximately 90% seen just once and 26% held by the top ten. The sample consisted of CD4+ or CD8+ T cells sorted from blood, taken in a trial of the OX40 agonist ivuxolimab. These receptors all come from an adult with an advanced solid tumor such as melanoma, head and neck, liver or kidney cancer. Both conserved end residues are part of each CDR3. A D gene is named only where the DNA matches it firmly. Clone size appears in some rows only: once, few, many, or a class for an expanded clone.

-,TRBV28,TRBJ2-7,-,TGTGCCAGCAGTTTAACCTGGGGCGGCTCCTACGAGCAGTACTTC,CASSLTWGGSYEQYF
-,TRBV30,TRBJ2-2,-,TGTGCCTGGAGTGTGGCCGGCGGGGGGGAGCTGTTTTTT,CAWSVAGGGELFF
TRBD1,TRBV9,TRBJ1-2,-,TGTGCCAGCAGCGTCGACAGGGGATTCGCCTATGGCTACACCTTC,CASSVDRGFAYGYTF
-,TRBV5-6,TRBJ1-1,-,TGTGCCAGCAGCTTGGCCGGGGGACGGACTATGAACACTGAAGCTTTCTTT,CASSLAGGRTMNTEAFF
-,TRBV6-6,TRBJ1-3,-,TGTGCCAGCAGCAGCCAGGGACACACCATATATTTT,CASSSQGHTIYF
-,TRBV9,TRBJ1-2,once,TGTGCCAGCAGCGGCCTGAGGGCCAGGACTTATGGCTACACCTTC,CASSGLRARTYGYTF
TRBD1,TRBV7-6,TRBJ1-3,once,TGTGCCAGCAGCTTTGGACAGGCCGCTGGAAACACCATATATTTT,CASSFGQAAGNTIYF
TRBD1,TRBV28,TRBJ1-2,-,TGTGCCAGCGCCCTCAGGGGGCCTAACTATGGCTACACCTTC,CASALRGPNYGYTF
-,TRBV13,TRBJ1-2,once,TGTGCCAGCAGCTTAGGCCTCTATGGCTACACCTTC,CASSLGLYGYTF
TRBD1,TRBV7-8,TRBJ1-4,-,TGTGCCAGCACCGACCCCGGGACAGGGTATGAAAAACTGTTTTTT,CASTDPGTGYEKLFF
-,TRBV19,TRBJ1-1,-,TGTGCCAGTAGTATAGCCGAGAACACTGAAGCTTTCTTT,CASSIAENTEAFF